This passage covers 32 T cell receptor beta chains from one sample sequenced in a study of blood T cell repertoires in COVID-19 (dated by TCRdb to 2018 to 2020). Libraries were built with the immunoSEQ multiplex PCR assay. TCRdb holds this immuneACCESS table with in-frame rearrangements only. Some clones are missing; in checked studies, unresolved V genes explain under half, and the rest has no known cause. A total of about 170,000 clones appear in this sample, about four fifths of them only once. The ten largest make up roughly 2% of the sample. The sample comprised peripheral blood. These receptors were taken from a woman older than 75 with acute or convalescent COVID-19.

A few counts support this clone. This chain connects TRBV12-3 or TRBV12-4 to TRBJ1-5; no definite D call. This CDR3 comprises 13 residues. V was pared by 5 bases and J by 4 bases, with 9 bases between. CDR3 in DNA: TGTGCCAGCAGTCTATCCCGAAATCAGCCCCAGCATTTT. This codes for CASSLSRNQPQHF.

This chain uses TRBV30 with TRBJ2-1; 10 bases align to TRBD1. This CDR3 is built from 15 residues. Germline lookup yields CDR1 GTSNPN and CDR2 SVGIG (reference sequence). V shed 3 bases, J shed 6 bases, and the junction held 8 bases outside the gene matches. The DNA of the CDR3 is TGTGCCTGGAGGGACCTCGGACAGGGGGGCAATGAGCAGTTCTTC. Translated, it gives CAWRDLGQGGNEQFF.

The genes are TRBV9 and TRBJ2-3, with 10 nucleotides matching TRBD2. The CDR3 has 16 residues. With 0 bases clipped from V and 6 bases from J, the junction kept 7 bases outside the gene matches. Germline-derived CDR1 and CDR2 are SGDLS and YYNGEE. CDR3 bases: TGTGCCAGCAGCGTAGCCAGCGGGAGGGCCATGGATACGCAGTATTTT. Its protein is CASSVASGRAMDTQYF.

The rearrangement uses TRBV5-1 and TRBJ1-2; 10 bases agree with TRBD1. This CDR3 comprises 15 residues. Germline CDR1 SGHRS, CDR2 YFSETQ. J lost 6 bases, V lost 0 bases, and 5 bases had no gene match. CDR3 sequence reads: CASSLEDDRGHGYTF. In nucleotides, the CDR3 is TGCGCCAGCAGCTTGGAGGACGACAGGGGGCATGGCTACACCTTC.

This clone was counted a few times. The CDR3 reads CASSQPGAYEQYF. In DNA, the CDR3 is TGTGCCAGCAGCCAGCCGGGAGCCTACGAGCAGTACTTC. The V gene is TRBV3-1 (or the pseudogene TRBV3-2), the J gene TRBJ2-7, with D perhaps matching TRBD2 (6 bases). V was cut by 3 bases and J by 2 bases, with 8 bases left in between. The CDR3 is made up of 13 amino acids. In germline, CDR1 is LGHDT, CDR2 YNNKEL (reference sequence).

This chain connects TRBV6-5 to TRBJ2-7; tentative D call: TRBD1 (5 bases). The ends were cut back, 6 bases at V and 0 bases at J, with 12 bases in the middle. This CDR3 contains 14 residues. Germline V lookup: CDR1 MNHEY, CDR2 SVGAGI. The CDR3 reads CASSRDSRSYEQYF. The CDR3 DNA reads as TGTGCCAGCAGCCGCGACAGCCGCTCCTACGAGCAGTACTTC.

The V and J genes are TRBV30 and TRBJ2-1; possible D gene TRBD2, 6 bases. In germline, CDR1 is GTSNPN, CDR2 SVGIG (reference sequence). Trimming took 5 bases from V and 5 from J, leaving 16 bases between them. There are 14 residues in the CDR3. DNA for the CDR3: TGTGCCTGGCACGCGGGCGGGGTCAACAATGAGCAGTTCTTC. It specifies CAWHAGGVNNEQFF.

This chain uses TRBV6-5 with TRBJ1-5; the D is unclear. The CDR3 sequence is 15 residues long. Trimming left V 4 bases short and J 0 bases short, with 10 bases between. Germline V gives CDR1 MNHEY, CDR2 SVGAGI. For the CDR3, the DNA is TGTGCCAGCAGTTCAGAGGGTAATAGCAATCAGCCCCAGCATTTT. Amino acids: CASSSEGNSNQPQHF.

The chain employs TRBV7-2 and TRBJ1-5; a weak D match, TRBD1 (5 bases). This CDR3 has 16 residues. Germline CDR1 is SGHTA and CDR2 is FQGNSA. Trimming stripped 2 bases from V and 4 bases from J, with 15 bases between. The CDR3 DNA reads TGTGCCAGCAGCTTAATGGGGCCACATCTTAATCAGCCCCAGCATTTT. It translates to CASSLMGPHLNQPQHF.

The chain employs TRBV7-9 and TRBJ1-3; no definite D call. Trimming took off 1 base at V and 4 bases at J, with 5 bases between the two ends. The CDR3 contains 13 residues. Per germline, CDR1 SEHNR and CDR2 FQNEAQ (reference sequence). The CDR3 region is CASSLGAGNTIYF. CDR3 DNA: TGTGCCAGCAGCTTAGGGGCCGGAAACACCATATATTTT.

This rearrangement joins TRBV9 to TRBJ1-4; D gene ambiguous. Germline loops: CDR1 SGDLS, CDR2 YYNGEE. The V end was cut by 4 bases, the J end by 4 bases, with 8 bases between. The CDR3 is made up of 13 amino acids. CDR3 residues: CASSPGFNEKLFF. The CDR3 DNA sequence: TGTGCCAGCAGCCCGGGGTTTAATGAAAAACTGTTTTTT. The full variable domain, completed using reference TRBV9 and TRBJ1-4, is DSGVTQTPKHLITATGQRVTLRCSPRSGDLSVYWYQQSLDQGLQFLIQYYNGEERAKGNILERFSAQQFPDLHSELNLSSLELGDSALYFCASSPGFNEKLFFGSGTQLSVL.

This clone was counted between two and nine times. The chain uses TRBV29-1 and TRBJ2-7; D gene uncertain. The germline gives CDR1 SQVTM, CDR2 ANQGSEA. The CDR3 has 15 residues. The V end lost 4 bases, the J end lost 2 bases, and 18 bases lay between the germline ends. This CDR3 reads CSVVKLVAATYEQYF. DNA for the CDR3: TGCAGCGTTGTTAAGTTGGTAGCTGCTACCTACGAGCAGTACTTC.

The genes are TRBV10-1 and TRBJ2-5, with 8 nucleotides matching TRBD1. Germline CDR1 and CDR2: WNHNN and SYGVQD (reference sequence). V shed 7 bases, J shed 1 base, and the junction held 14 bases outside the gene matches. CDR3 length equals 17 residues. In DNA form, the CDR3 reads TGCGCCAGCATCGCCCGGTCCCCAGGGGGCTGCCAAGAGACCCAGTACTTC. This sequence encodes CASIARSPGGCQETQYF.

The chain combines TRBV28 with TRBJ1-4; 10 nucleotides match TRBD1. Looked up from germline, CDR1 is MDHEN and CDR2 is SYDVKM. The trim removed 5 bases at V and 1 base at J, leaving 7 bases unmatched. There are 17 residues in the CDR3. CDR3 protein: CASSPDRGRVTNEKLFF. DNA of the CDR3: TGTGCCAGCAGTCCCGACAGGGGGCGAGTAACTAATGAAAAACTGTTTTTT. The complete variable domain, with remaining parts taken from reference TRBV28 and TRBJ1-4, reads DVKVTQSSRYLVKRTGEKVFLECVQDMDHENMFWYRQDPGLGLRLIYFSYDVKMKEKGDIPEGYSVSREKKERFSLILESASTNQTSMYLCASSPDRGRVTNEKLFFGSGTQLSVL.

This rearrangement joins TRBV5-5 to TRBJ1-6; possible D gene TRBD1, 5 bases. The germline V and J ends were trimmed by 0 bases and 14 bases, with 12 bases remaining between them. Germline V CDR1 and CDR2: SGHKS, YYEKEE (reference sequence). This CDR3 contains 13 residues. CDR3 amino acids: CASSLAGGLSLHF. The CDR3 nucleotides read TGTGCCAGCAGCTTGGCCGGGGGTCTATCCCTCCACTTT.

This rearrangement joins TRBV5-4 to TRBJ2-5; perhaps TRBD2 as D (5 bases). The CDR3 extends over 14 amino acids. V lost 4 bases to trimming and J lost 5 bases, with 15 bases between them. The germline V gene encodes CDR1 SGHNT and CDR2 YYREEE (reference sequence). CDR3 residues: CASSPGVATETQYF. CDR3 nucleotides: TGTGCCAGCAGCCCTGGGGTAGCGACGGAGACCCAGTACTTC.

A single count supports this clone. The rearrangement joins TRBV6-5 to TRBJ2-3; D not certain. The V gene lost 9 bases and the J gene lost 1 base, with 11 bases spanning the gap. The CDR3 covers 13 residues. Germline lookup yields CDR1 MNHEY and CDR2 SVGAGI. CDR3 nucleotides: TGTGCCAGTAGAATCCGGGGCACAGATACGCAGTATTTT. Translating it yields CASRIRGTDTQYF.

This chain connects TRBV29-1 to TRBJ1-1; 7 nucleotides agree with TRBD1. The CDR3 covers 12 residues. Germline CDR1 is SQVTM and CDR2 is ANQGSEA. The J segment lost 7 bases and the V segment lost 6 bases, leaving 8 bases of the junction unmatched. The CDR3 spells CSVAFGQVEAFF. The CDR3 bases are TGCAGCGTCGCCTTCGGACAGGTTGAAGCTTTCTTT.

The chain couples TRBV25-1 to TRBJ2-5, with D perhaps matching TRBD1 (5 bases). Germline-derived CDR1 and CDR2 are MGHDK and SYGVNS. The CDR3 covers 14 residues. V was pared by 6 bases and J by 7 bases, with 18 bases between. In DNA form, the CDR3 reads TGTGCCAGCAGCCCGCCGGAGCTCCAGGGGACCCAGTACTTC. The encoded protein is CASSPPELQGTQYF. The variable domain in full, with the rest retrieved from reference TRBV25-1 and TRBJ2-5, is EADIYQTPRYLVIGTGKKITLECSQTMGHDKMYWYQQDPGMELHLIHYSYGVNSTEKGDLSSESTVSRIRTEHFPLTLESARPSHTSQYLCASSPPELQGTQYFGPGTRLLVL.

This chain connects TRBV9 to TRBJ1-1, with D maybe TRBD1 (5 bases). The CDR3 length is 13 residues. The V gene lost 0 bases and the J gene lost 8 bases, with 11 bases spanning the gap. Per the germline V gene, CDR1 is SGDLS and CDR2 is YYNGEE. The CDR3 region is CASSVVSGSEAFF. The CDR3 DNA reads as TGTGCCAGCAGCGTAGTATCAGGGTCCGAAGCTTTCTTT. Full variable domain (missing parts from reference TRBV9 and TRBJ1-1): DSGVTQTPKHLITATGQRVTLRCSPRSGDLSVYWYQQSLDQGLQFLIQYYNGEERAKGNILERFSAQQFPDLHSELNLSSLELGDSALYFCASSVVSGSEAFFGQGTRLTVV.

The chain recombines TRBV4-2 with TRBJ2-3; 8 bases fit TRBD2. Germline CDR1 reads LGHNA; CDR2 reads YNFKEQ. Trimming at V came to 3 bases and at J to 1 base, leaving 12 bases not matched to a gene. This CDR3 has 18 residues. CDR3 DNA sequence: TGTGCCAGCAGCCATGTATCCCGGGAGGGTGAAGGCACAGATACGCAGTATTTT. Its protein product is CASSHVSREGEGTDTQYF.

V and J are TRBV9 and TRBJ1-1; TRBD1 is a possible D gene (5 bases). This CDR3 contains 15 residues. V lost 4 bases to trimming and J lost 2 bases, with 15 bases between them. Germline V gene data show CDR1 as SGDLS and CDR2 as YYNGEE. The CDR3 reads CASSPRGGGNTEAFF. In DNA, the CDR3 is TGTGCCAGCAGCCCCCGGGGCGGGGGAAACACTGAAGCTTTCTTT. Based on the CDR3 plus reference TRBV9 and TRBJ1-1, the full variable domain is DSGVTQTPKHLITATGQRVTLRCSPRSGDLSVYWYQQSLDQGLQFLIQYYNGEERAKGNILERFSAQQFPDLHSELNLSSLELGDSALYFCASSPRGGGNTEAFFGQGTRLTVV.

The chain joins TRBV27 to TRBJ1-4, with D unclear. The CDR3 consists of 16 residues. V lost 6 bases to trimming and J lost 8 bases, with 22 bases between them. Germline CDR1 reads MNHEY; CDR2 reads SMNVEV (reference sequence). CDR3 protein: CASSPTATGTHEKLFF. CDR3 nucleotide sequence: TGTGCCAGCAGCCCAACAGCGACGGGAACACACGAAAAACTGTTTTTT.

The chain couples TRBV15 to TRBJ2-1; 7 positions agree with TRBD2. With V trimmed by 8 bases and J by 3 bases, 10 bases remained unmatched. The CDR3 has 15 residues. Germline V gene sequence: CDR1 LNHNV, CDR2 YYDKDF (reference sequence). For the CDR3, the DNA is TGTGCCACCGGGGAGGAGCCGGGAGGCTACAATGAGCAGTTCTTC. Translation gives CATGEEPGGYNEQFF.

V and J are TRBV6-2 or TRBV6-3 and TRBJ2-1, with 8 bases fitting TRBD1. The CDR3 is 15 amino acids. The germline V gene has CDR1 MNHEY and CDR2 SVGEGT. J was trimmed by 7 bases and V by 6 bases; bases with no gene match: 11. The CDR3 DNA follows: TGTGCCAGCAGCCCGCTCCAGGGGGCATGGAATGAGCAGTTCTTC. It encodes CASSPLQGAWNEQFF.

The chain employs TRBV5-1 and TRBJ1-6; 7 bases fit TRBD1. V lost 4 bases to trimming and J lost 10 bases; unmatched junction nucleotides: 8. Per germline, CDR1 SGHRS and CDR2 YFSETQ. CDR3 length: 14 residues. The CDR3: CASSAGTVGSPLHF. In nucleotides, the CDR3 is TGCGCCAGCAGCGCGGGGACAGTGGGGTCACCCCTCCACTTT.

The rearrangement uses TRBV15 and TRBJ1-6, with 8 bases lining up with TRBD1. CDR1 LNHNV and CDR2 YYDKDF come from the germline V gene (reference sequence). The V segment lost 0 bases and the J segment 7 bases; nucleotides outside the gene matches: 5. The CDR3 totals 16 residues. The CDR3 protein is CATSRDRRGPNSPLHF. In DNA, the CDR3 is TGTGCCACCAGCAGAGATCGCAGGGGGCCCAATTCACCCCTCCACTTT.

The V and J genes are TRBV6-2 or TRBV6-3 and TRBJ2-5; 13 bases fit TRBD2. With V trimmed by 2 bases and J by 1 base, 7 bases remained unmatched. CDR1 and CDR2 from the germline V gene are MNHEY and SVGEGT. CDR3 length equals 18 residues. CDR3 DNA sequence: TGTGCCAGCAGTTACGAAATGGGGACTAGCGGGACCCAAGAGACCCAGTACTTC. The encoded protein is CASSYEMGTSGTQETQYF.

The rearrangement uses TRBV5-1 and TRBJ1-2; 8 bases match TRBD1. V shed 4 bases, J shed 2 bases, and the junction held 10 bases outside the gene matches. The CDR3 sequence is 16 residues long. Germline V CDR1 and CDR2: SGHRS, YFSETQ. In DNA, the CDR3 is TGCGCCAGCAGCCCCCGCCAGGGACAGGAAAACTATGGCTACACCTTC. This translates into CASSPRQGQENYGYTF.

This rearrangement joins TRBV11-2 to TRBJ1-2; no clear D. Germline-derived CDR1 and CDR2 are SGHAT and FQNNGV. Trimming took off 6 bases at V and 0 bases at J, with 11 bases between the two ends. This CDR3 spans 14 amino acids. The CDR3 loop reads CASRYREPNYGYTF. Written as DNA, the CDR3 is TGTGCCAGCAGGTACCGCGAACCTAACTATGGCTACACCTTC.

Points on this clone: The sample holds other DNA sequences that translate to the same CDR3. The chain recombines TRBV5-1 with TRBJ2-3; D remains ambiguous. CDR1 is SGHRS and CDR2 is YFSETQ in the germline V gene. The CDR3 length is 12 residues. V lost 0 bases and J lost 4, with 3 bases in between. In DNA form, the CDR3 reads TGCGCCAGCAGCTTGGCCGCAGATACGCAGTATTTT. Translated, it gives CASSLAADTQYF.

In this sample, this clone turned up a few times. The V and J genes are TRBV6-5 and TRBJ2-3; 10 bases line up with TRBD2. V gave up 6 bases and J gave up 2 bases; unmatched junction bases: 8. This CDR3 spans 16 amino acids. CDR1 and CDR2 (germline): MNHEY, SVGAGI. CDR3 DNA sequence: TGTGCCAGCAGCTACGTAGGACTAGCGGCCACAGATACGCAGTATTTT. Its protein product is CASSYVGLAATDTQYF.